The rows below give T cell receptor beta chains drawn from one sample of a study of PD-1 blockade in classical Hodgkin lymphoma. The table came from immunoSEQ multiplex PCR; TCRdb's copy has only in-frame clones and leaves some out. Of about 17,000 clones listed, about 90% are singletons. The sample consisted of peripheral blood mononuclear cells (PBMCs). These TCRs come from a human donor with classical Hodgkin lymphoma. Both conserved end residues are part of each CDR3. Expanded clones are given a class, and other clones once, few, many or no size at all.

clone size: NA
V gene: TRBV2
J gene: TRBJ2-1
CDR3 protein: CASSEAIVMFF

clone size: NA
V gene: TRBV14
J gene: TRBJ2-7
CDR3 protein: CASSQTTGKVAEQYF

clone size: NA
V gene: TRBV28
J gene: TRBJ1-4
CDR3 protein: CASSLRGVYEKLFF

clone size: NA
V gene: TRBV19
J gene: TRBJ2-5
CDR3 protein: CASSWGSAETQYF

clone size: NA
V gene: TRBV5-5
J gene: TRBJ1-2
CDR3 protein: CASSIQGAWGYTF

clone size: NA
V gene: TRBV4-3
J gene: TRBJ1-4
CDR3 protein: CASSQDSNPAGEKLFF

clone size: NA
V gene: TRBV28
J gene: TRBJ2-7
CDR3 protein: CASSLGRQGLIEQYF

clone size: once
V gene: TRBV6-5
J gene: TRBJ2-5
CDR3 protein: CASSWGTGERETQYF

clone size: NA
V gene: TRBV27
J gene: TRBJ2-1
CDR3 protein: CASINGAGGNNEQFF

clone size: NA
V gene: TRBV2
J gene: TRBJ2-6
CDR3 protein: CASRAEGSGANVLTF

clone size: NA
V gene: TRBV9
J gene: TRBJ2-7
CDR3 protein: CASSPTGTGNYEQYF

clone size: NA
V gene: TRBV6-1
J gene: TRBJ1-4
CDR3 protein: CASSARTALNEKLFF

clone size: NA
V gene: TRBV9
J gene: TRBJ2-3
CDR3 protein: CASSVGGNSGPTDTQYF

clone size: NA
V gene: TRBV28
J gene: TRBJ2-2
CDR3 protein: CASSLSGELFF

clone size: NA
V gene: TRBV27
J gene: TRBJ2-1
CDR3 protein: CASSFRMVIAEGNEQFF

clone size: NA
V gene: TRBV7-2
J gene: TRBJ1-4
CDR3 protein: CASSLVRTNEKLFF

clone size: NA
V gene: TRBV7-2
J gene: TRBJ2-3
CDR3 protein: CASSLGGADTQYF

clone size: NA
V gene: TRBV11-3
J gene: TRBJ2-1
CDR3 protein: CASSFLMGGEQFF

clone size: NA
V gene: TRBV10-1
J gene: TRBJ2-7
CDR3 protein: CASSERIGTSGSLREQYF

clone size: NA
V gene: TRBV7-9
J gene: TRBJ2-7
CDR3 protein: CASSLRDWGYEQYF

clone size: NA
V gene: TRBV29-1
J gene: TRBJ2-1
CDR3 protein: CSVGRYLGTGASYNEQFF

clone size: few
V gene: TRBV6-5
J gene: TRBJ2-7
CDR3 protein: CASGPSVYYEQYF

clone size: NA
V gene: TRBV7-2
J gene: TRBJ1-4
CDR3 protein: CASSLAFRGATNEKLFF

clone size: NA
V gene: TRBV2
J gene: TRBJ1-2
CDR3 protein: CASSHRNTYYGYTF

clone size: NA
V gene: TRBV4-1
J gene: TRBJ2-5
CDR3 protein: CASSQDPQGGNQETQYF

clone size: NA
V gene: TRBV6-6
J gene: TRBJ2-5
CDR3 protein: CASSYSYTAKETQYF

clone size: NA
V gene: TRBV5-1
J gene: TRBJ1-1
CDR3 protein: CASSLLSRGGYTEAFF

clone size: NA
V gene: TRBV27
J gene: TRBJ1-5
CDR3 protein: CASGTGGGRGYSNQPQHF

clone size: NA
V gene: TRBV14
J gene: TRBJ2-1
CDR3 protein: CASSQVWGDGNEQFF